This T cell receptor (beta chain) was profiled in a study of cytomegalovirus exposure and HLA in healthy donors. Study-wide points: The finding came from a later analysis; first-cohort TCR clusters tended to co-occur in the roughly 110 validation repertoires.

Produced via immunoSEQ multiplex PCR; TCRdb's table is partial and in-frame only. The table records about 150,000 clones, about 86% of them present only once. A few counts support this clone. Antigen unknown. The sequence was collected from a human donor in good health. Sample: PBMCs.

The CDR3 nucleotides read TGTGCTGAGTTTCCGCTTGAAGCTTTCTTT. This encodes CAEFPLEAFF. This chain links TRBV19 with TRBJ1-1; D not certain. CDR1 LNHDA and CDR2 SQIVND come from the germline V gene (reference sequence). This CDR3 comprises 10 residues.